Listed here are 17 T cell receptor beta chains from one sample, sequenced in a study of cytomegalovirus exposure and HLA in healthy donors. PCR used 60 Vbeta primers and 13 Jbeta primers. TCRdb keeps only in-frame clones here, not all; method: immunoSEQ multiplex PCR. Of 50,000 to 65,000 clones listed, around 72% are singletons. Sample: PBMCs. Receptor source: a woman between 50 and 59 years old in good health and CMV-seropositive.

The gene calls are TRBV6-5 and TRBJ1-2; unclear D gene. CDR1 is MNHEY and CDR2 is SVGAGI in the germline V gene. The length of the CDR3 is 13 residues. The ends were cut back, 0 bases at V and 8 bases at J, with 10 bases in the middle. The CDR3 region has the DNA TGTGCCAGCAGTTACTCCCGGACTAGGGGCTACACCTTC. It yields the protein CASSYSRTRGYTF.

V usage is TRBV28 and J usage is TRBJ2-3, with D perhaps matching TRBD2 (7 bases). The CDR3 consists of 15 residues. V was trimmed by 2 bases and J by 4 bases, leaving 13 bases between them. Germline values: CDR1 MDHEN, CDR2 SYDVKM. The chain's CDR3 is CASSLGGGAADTQYF. The DNA for the CDR3 is TGTGCCAGCAGTTTAGGAGGGGGGGCGGCAGATACGCAGTATTTT.

The chain carries TRBV28 and TRBJ2-7; TRBD2 agrees at 11 bases. V shed 5 bases, J shed 5 bases, and the junction held 5 bases outside the gene matches. The CDR3 covers 14 residues. Germline CDR1 and CDR2: MDHEN and SYDVKM. CDR3 sequence (DNA): TGTGCCAGCAGTACTAGCGGGGGTGCGAACGAGCAGTACTTC. Its translation is CASSTSGGANEQYF.

The chain combines TRBV15 with TRBJ2-4; perhaps TRBD1 as D (5 bases). Germline values: CDR1 LNHNV, CDR2 YYDKDF (reference sequence). V dropped 2 bases and J dropped 6 bases, with 17 bases sitting between them. This CDR3 spans 16 amino acids. CDR3 in DNA: TGTGCCACCAGCAGACCTCTCGACAGATCTCTAAACATTCAGTACTTC. It specifies CATSRPLDRSLNIQYF.

V and J are TRBV2 and TRBJ2-5; no clear D. Trimming took off 5 bases at V and 1 base at J, with 11 bases between the two ends. The CDR3 loop spans 14 amino acids. Germline CDR1 reads SNHLY; CDR2 reads FYNNEI. The CDR3 DNA sequence: TGTGCCAGCAGTCCTGGGCTAAGCCAAGAGACCCAGTACTTC. Translation gives CASSPGLSQETQYF.

This chain connects TRBV4-1 to TRBJ2-7; 9 bases agree with TRBD2. CDR1 MGHRA and CDR2 YSYEKL come from the germline V gene. Trimming took 0 bases from V and 3 from J; bases not matched to a gene: 3. The CDR3 has 15 residues. CDR3 nucleotides: TGCGCCAGCAGCCAAGAGGAAGCGGGGGGCTACGAGCAGTACTTC. Translating it yields CASSQEEAGGYEQYF.

V gene TRBV7-6 combines with J gene TRBJ1-2, with D unclear. CDR3 length: 12 residues. Germline CDR1 and CDR2: SGHVS and FNYEAQ. Trimming took off 5 bases at V and 11 bases at J, with 15 bases between the two ends. The DNA of the CDR3 is TGTGCCAGCAGCCCCGGAGCATTGCATTACACCTTC. Its translation: CASSPGALHYTF.

The CDR3 nucleotides are TGCAGCGTTGTTCCCGGGACAGGGGAGGGTTTCTTT. The encoded protein is CSVVPGTGEGFF. This chain uses TRBV29-1 with TRBJ1-1, with 10 bases aligning to TRBD1. With V trimmed by 4 bases and J by 13 bases, 9 bases remained unmatched. The CDR3 is 12 residues long. Germline V gives CDR1 SQVTM, CDR2 ANQGSEA.

This clone was observed a single time. The chain uses TRBV7-2 and TRBJ2-7; possible D gene TRBD2, 7 bases. Trimming stripped 8 bases from V and 3 bases from J, with 14 bases between. Germline V gives CDR1 SGHTA, CDR2 FQGNSA. This CDR3 contains 13 residues. The CDR3 DNA reads TGTGCCAGCGGTAGGGGGGGCAGCTACGAGCAGTACTTC. Translating it yields CASGRGGSYEQYF.

The chain carries TRBV7-9 and TRBJ1-2; D is possibly TRBD1 (5 bases). Trimming pared 2 bases from V and 7 bases from J, leaving 17 bases between. CDR1 and CDR2 (germline): SEHNR, FQNEAQ (reference sequence). The CDR3 spans 15 residues. The CDR3 coding sequence is TGTGCCAGCAGCTTAAGCGGGACGGCGGTCCTTGGCTACACCTTC. It translates to CASSLSGTAVLGYTF.

V gene TRBV18 combines with J gene TRBJ2-1; D gene ambiguous. CDR1 KGHSH and CDR2 LQKENI come from the germline V gene. This CDR3 is 13 amino acids long. Trimming cost V 6 bases and J 3 bases, with 9 bases left between them. CDR3 loop: CASSPRVYNEQFF. For the CDR3, the DNA is TGTGCCAGCTCGCCCCGGGTCTACAATGAGCAGTTCTTC.

The rearrangement uses TRBV6-5 and TRBJ2-5; tentative D call: TRBD1 (6 bases). Germline CDR1 MNHEY, CDR2 SVGAGI. The CDR3 length is 14 residues. Trimming removed 8 bases at V and 0 bases at J, with 13 bases between. As DNA, the CDR3 is TGTGCCAGCCTCTCGACAGGAAACCAAGAGACCCAGTACTTC. This encodes CASLSTGNQETQYF.

The chain joins TRBV30 to TRBJ2-7; D may be TRBD2 (5 bases). The CDR3 is 12 residues long. Germline loops: CDR1 GTSNPN, CDR2 SVGIG (reference sequence). Trimming took 7 bases from V and 5 from J, leaving 15 bases between them. CDR3 in DNA: TGTGCCTCTGAGGGCCTAGAGGACGAGCAGTACTTC. It yields the protein CASEGLEDEQYF.

The V call is TRBV28, the J call TRBJ2-1; 8 nucleotides match TRBD1. The germline CDR1 and CDR2 sequences are MDHEN and SYDVKM. CDR3 length: 16 residues. V dropped 4 bases and J dropped 5; count of bases not matched to a gene: 10. In DNA form, the CDR3 reads TGTGCCAGCAGTTCCCCCGCAGACAGGGGCCACAATGAGCAGTTCTTC. Translation gives CASSSPADRGHNEQFF.

The V call is TRBV29-1, the J call TRBJ2-7; a weak D match, TRBD1 (7 bases). Trimming removed 0 bases at V and 2 bases at J, with 14 bases between. Germline-derived CDR1 and CDR2 are SQVTM and ANQGSEA. CDR3 length equals 15 residues. In DNA form, the CDR3 reads TGCAGCGTTGAAGATCGGCGGGGACAGACCTACGAGCAGTACTTC. It encodes CSVEDRRGQTYEQYF.

Regarding this clone: The germline gene is not matched at one end of the junction; a read error may be the cause. The V and J genes are TRBV15 and TRBJ1-1; TRBD1 agrees at 7 bases. CDR1 and CDR2 from the germline V gene are LNHNV and YYDKDF (reference sequence). The CDR3 runs to 15 residues. CDR3 in DNA: TGTGCCACCAGCCGAGAACCAGGGGGATCTTATGAAGCTTTCTTT. Encoded protein: CATSREPGGSYEAFF.

The genes are TRBV4-3 and TRBJ2-7; D is perhaps TRBD2 (7 bases). The germline V gene has CDR1 LGHNA and CDR2 YSLEER. This CDR3 contains 14 residues. Between the trimmed V and J ends, which lost 3 bases and 6 bases, there was a span of 15 bases. This chain's CDR3 is CASSQGGTMGEQYF. CDR3 nucleotides: TGCGCCAGCAGCCAGGGGGGGACAATGGGCGAGCAGTACTTC.